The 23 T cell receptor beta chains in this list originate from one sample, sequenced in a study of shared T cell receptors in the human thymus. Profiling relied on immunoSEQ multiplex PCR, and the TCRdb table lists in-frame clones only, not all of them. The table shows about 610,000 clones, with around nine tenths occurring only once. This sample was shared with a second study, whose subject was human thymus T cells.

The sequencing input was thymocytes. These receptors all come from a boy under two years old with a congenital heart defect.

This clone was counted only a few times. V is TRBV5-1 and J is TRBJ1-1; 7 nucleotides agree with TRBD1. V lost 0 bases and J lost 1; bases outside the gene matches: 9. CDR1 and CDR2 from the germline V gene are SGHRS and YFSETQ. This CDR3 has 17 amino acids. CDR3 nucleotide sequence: TGCGCCAGCAGCTTGGCTACCCCGGGACAGACGAACACTGAAGCTTTCTTT. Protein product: CASSLATPGQTNTEAFF.

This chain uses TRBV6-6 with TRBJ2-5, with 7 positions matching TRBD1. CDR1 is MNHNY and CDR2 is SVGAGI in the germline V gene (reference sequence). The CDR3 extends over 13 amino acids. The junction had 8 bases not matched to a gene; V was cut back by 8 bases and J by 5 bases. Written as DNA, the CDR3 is TGTGCCAGCGGGACCGGGACAGCCGAGACCCAGTACTTC. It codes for CASGTGTAETQYF.

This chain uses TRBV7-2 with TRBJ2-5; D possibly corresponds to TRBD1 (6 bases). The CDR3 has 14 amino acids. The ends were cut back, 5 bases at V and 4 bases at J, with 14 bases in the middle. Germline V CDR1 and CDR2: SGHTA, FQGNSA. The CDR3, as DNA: TGTGCCAGCAGCCCCACCCAGGGGCCAGAGACCCAGTACTTC. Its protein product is CASSPTQGPETQYF.

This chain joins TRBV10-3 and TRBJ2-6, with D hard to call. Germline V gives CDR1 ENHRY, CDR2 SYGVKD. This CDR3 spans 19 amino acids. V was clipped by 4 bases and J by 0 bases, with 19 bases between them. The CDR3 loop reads CAISGVRLGLSSGANVLTF. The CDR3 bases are TGTGCCATCAGTGGAGTGAGGCTAGGCCTGAGCTCTGGGGCCAACGTCCTGACTTTC.

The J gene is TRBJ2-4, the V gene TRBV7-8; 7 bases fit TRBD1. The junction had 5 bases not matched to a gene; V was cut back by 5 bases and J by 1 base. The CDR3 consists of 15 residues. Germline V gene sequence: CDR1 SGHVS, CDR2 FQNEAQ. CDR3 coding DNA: TGTGCCAGCAGCACGGGACAGAGTGCCAAAAACATTCAGTACTTC. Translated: CASSTGQSAKNIQYF.

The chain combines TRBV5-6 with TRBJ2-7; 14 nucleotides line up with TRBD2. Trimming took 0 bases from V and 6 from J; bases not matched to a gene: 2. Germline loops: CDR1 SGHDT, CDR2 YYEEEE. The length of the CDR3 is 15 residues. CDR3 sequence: CASSLGTSGRREQYF. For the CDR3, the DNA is TGTGCCAGCAGCTTGGGGACTAGCGGGAGGCGCGAGCAGTACTTC.

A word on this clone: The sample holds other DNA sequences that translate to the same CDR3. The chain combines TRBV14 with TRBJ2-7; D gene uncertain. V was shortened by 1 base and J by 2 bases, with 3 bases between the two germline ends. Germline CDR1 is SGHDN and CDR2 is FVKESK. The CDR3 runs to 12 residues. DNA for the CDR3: TGTGCCAGCAGCCAAGGAGCCTACGAGCAGTACTTC. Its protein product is CASSQGAYEQYF.

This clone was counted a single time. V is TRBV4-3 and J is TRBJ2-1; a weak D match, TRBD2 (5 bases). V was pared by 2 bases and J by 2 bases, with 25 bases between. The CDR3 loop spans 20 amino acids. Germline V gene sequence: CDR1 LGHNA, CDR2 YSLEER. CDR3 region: CASSQPTTAKGLNPYNEQFF. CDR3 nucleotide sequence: TGCGCCAGCAGCCAACCCACAACTGCGAAAGGACTGAACCCCTACAATGAGCAGTTCTTC.

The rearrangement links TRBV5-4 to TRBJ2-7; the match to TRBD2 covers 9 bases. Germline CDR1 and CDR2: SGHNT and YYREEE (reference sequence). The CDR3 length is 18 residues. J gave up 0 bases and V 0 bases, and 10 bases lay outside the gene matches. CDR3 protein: CASSLGPSGAASSYEQYF. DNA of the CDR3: TGTGCCAGCAGCTTGGGGCCTAGCGGGGCCGCTAGCTCCTACGAGCAGTACTTC.

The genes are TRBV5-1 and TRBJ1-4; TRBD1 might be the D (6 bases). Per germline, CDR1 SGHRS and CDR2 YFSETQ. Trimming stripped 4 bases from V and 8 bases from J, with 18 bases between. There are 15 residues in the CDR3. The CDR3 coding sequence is TGCGCCAGCAGCGCCGGGGAGGGGGAAATCGAAAAACTGTTTTTT. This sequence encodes CASSAGEGEIEKLFF.

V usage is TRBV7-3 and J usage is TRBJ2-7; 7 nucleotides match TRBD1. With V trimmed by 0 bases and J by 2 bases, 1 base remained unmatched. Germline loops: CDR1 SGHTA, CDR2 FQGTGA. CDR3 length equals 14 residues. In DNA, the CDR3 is TGTGCCAGCAGCTTAACGGACAGGCCCTACGAGCAGTACTTC. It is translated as CASSLTDRPYEQYF.

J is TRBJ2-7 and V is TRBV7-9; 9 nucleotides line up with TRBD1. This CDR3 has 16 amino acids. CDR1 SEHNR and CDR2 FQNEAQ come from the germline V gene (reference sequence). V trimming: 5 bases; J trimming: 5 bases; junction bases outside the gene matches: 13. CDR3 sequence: CASSQNRDRVFHEQYF. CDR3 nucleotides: TGTGCCAGCAGCCAAAACCGGGACAGGGTATTTCACGAGCAGTACTTC.

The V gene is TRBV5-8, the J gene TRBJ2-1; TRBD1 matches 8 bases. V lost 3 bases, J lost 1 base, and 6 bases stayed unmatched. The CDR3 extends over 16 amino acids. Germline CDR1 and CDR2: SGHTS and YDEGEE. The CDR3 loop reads CASSSMDRVSYNEQFF. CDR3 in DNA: TGTGCCAGCAGCTCCATGGACAGGGTATCCTACAATGAGCAGTTCTTC.

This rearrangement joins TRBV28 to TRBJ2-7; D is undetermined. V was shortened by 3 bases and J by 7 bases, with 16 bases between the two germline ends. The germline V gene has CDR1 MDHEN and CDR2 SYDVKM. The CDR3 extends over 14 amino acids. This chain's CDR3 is CASSFRQHPREQYF. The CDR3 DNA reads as TGTGCCAGCAGTTTTCGTCAGCATCCCAGGGAGCAGTACTTC.

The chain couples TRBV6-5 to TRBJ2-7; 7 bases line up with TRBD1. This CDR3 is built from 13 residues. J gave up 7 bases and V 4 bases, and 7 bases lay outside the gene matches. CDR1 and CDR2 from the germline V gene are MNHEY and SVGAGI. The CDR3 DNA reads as TGTGCCAGCAGTTTACCGGGACAGAGGGAGCAGTACTTC. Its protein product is CASSLPGQREQYF.

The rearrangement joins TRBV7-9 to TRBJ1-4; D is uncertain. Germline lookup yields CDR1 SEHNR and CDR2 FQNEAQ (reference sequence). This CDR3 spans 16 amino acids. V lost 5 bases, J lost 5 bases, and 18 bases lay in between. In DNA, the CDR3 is TGTGCCAGCAGCCCCTACCAGCGAAAGCCGAATGAAAAACTGTTTTTT. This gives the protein CASSPYQRKPNEKLFF. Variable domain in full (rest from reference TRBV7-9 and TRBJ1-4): DTGVSQNPRHKITKRGQNVTFRCDPISEHNRLYWYRQTLGQGPEFLTYFQNEAQLEKSRLLSDRFSAERPKGSFSTLEIQRTEQGDSAMYLCASSPYQRKPNEKLFFGSGTQLSVL.

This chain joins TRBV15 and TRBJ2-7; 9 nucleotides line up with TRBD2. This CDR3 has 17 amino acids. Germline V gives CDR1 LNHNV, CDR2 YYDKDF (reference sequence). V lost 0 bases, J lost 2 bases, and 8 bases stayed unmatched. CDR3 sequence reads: CATSRDNLASGTYEQYF. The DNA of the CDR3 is TGTGCCACCAGCAGAGATAATTTGGCTAGCGGGACCTACGAGCAGTACTTC.

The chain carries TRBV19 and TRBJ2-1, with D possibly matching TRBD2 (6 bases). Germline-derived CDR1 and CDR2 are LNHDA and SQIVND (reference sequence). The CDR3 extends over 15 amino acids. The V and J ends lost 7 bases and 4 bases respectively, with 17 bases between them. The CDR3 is CASNSSVEEYNEQFF. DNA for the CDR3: TGTGCCAGTAACTCTAGCGTTGAAGAGTACAATGAGCAGTTCTTC.

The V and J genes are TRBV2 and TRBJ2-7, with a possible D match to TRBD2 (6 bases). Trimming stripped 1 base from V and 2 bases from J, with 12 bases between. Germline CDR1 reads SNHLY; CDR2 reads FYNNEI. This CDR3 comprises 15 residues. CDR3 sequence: CASSEETSGPYEQYF. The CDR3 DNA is TGTGCCAGCAGTGAAGAGACTAGTGGGCCCTACGAGCAGTACTTC.

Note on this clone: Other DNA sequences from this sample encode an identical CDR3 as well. CDR3 in DNA: TGCGCCAGCAGCTTGGGGTCTGGTAGCTCCTACAATGAGCAGTTCTTC. This sequence encodes CASSLGSGSSYNEQFF. V gene TRBV5-1 combines with J gene TRBJ2-1; no firm D call. With 0 bases removed from V and 0 bases from J, the gap between germline ends came to 10 bases. The CDR3 consists of 16 residues. Germline CDR1 and CDR2: SGHRS and YFSETQ.

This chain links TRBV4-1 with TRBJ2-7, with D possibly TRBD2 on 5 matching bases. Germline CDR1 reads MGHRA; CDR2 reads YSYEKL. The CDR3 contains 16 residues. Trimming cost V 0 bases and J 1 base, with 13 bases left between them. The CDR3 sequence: CASSQDRPGLSYEQYF. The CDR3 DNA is TGCGCCAGCAGCCAAGATAGGCCGGGGTTATCCTACGAGCAGTACTTC.

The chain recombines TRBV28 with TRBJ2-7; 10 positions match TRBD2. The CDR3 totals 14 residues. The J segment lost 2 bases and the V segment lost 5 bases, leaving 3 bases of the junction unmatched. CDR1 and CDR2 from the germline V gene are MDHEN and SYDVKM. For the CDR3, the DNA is TGTGCCAGCAGTCGGACTAGCGGCACCTACGAGCAGTACTTC. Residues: CASSRTSGTYEQYF.

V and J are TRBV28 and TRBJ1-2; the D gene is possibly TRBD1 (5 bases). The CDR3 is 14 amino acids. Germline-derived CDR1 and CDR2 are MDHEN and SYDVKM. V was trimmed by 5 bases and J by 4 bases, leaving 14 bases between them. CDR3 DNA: TGTGCCAGCAGTACCGACAGTTTCGTCTATGGCTACACCTTC. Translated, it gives CASSTDSFVYGYTF.